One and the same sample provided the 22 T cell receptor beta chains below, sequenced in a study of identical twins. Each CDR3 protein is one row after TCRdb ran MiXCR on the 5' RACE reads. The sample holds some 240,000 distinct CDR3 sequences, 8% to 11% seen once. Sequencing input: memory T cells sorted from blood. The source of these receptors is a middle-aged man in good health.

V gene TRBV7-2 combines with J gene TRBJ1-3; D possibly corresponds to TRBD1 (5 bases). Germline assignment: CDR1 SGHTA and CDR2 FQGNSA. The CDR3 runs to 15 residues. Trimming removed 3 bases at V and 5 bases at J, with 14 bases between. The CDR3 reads CASSFGGWDRNTIYF. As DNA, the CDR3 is TGTGCCAGCAGCTTTGGGGGTTGGGACCGAAACACCATATATTTT.

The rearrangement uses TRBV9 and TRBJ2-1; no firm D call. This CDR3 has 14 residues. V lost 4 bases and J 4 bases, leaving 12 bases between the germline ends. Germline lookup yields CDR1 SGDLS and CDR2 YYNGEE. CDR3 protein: CASSIRAEYNEQFF. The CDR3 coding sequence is TGTGCCAGCAGCATAAGGGCAGAATACAATGAGCAGTTCTTC.

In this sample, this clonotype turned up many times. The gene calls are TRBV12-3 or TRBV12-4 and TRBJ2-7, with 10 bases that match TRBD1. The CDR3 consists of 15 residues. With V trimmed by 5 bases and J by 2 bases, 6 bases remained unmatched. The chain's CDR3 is CASSEGQGYPYEQYF. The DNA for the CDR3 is TGTGCCAGCAGTGAGGGACAGGGGTACCCCTACGAGCAGTACTTC.

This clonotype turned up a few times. The CDR3 here is CSVYGQGRPEAFF. The DNA of the CDR3 is TGCAGCGTCTACGGACAGGGGAGGCCTGAAGCTTTCTTT. The J gene is TRBJ1-1, the V gene TRBV29-1; 9 bases agree with TRBD1. The CDR3 is 13 residues long. V trimming: 6 bases; J trimming: 6 bases; junction bases outside the gene matches: 8. Germline V lookup: CDR1 SQVTM, CDR2 ANQGSEA.

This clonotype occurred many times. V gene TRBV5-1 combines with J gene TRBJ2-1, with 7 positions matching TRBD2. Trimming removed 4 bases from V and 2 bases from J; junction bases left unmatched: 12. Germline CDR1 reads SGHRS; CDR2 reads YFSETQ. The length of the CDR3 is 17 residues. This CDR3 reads CASSLGGGKPPYNEQFF. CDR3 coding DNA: TGCGCCAGCAGCCTTGGCGGGGGAAAGCCCCCCTACAATGAGCAGTTCTTC.

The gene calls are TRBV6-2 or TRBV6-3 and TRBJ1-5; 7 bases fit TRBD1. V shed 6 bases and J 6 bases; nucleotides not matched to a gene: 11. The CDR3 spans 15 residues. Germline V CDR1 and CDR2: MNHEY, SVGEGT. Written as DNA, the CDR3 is TGTGCCAGCAGGGAAGACAGGGCACAGGGTCAGCCCCAGCATTTT. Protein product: CASREDRAQGQPQHF.

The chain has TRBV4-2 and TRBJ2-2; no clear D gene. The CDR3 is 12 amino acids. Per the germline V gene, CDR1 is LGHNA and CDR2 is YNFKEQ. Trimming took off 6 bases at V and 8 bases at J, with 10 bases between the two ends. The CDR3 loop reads CASSLSWGELFF. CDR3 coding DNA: TGTGCCAGCAGTCTTAGTTGGGGGGAGCTGTTTTTT.

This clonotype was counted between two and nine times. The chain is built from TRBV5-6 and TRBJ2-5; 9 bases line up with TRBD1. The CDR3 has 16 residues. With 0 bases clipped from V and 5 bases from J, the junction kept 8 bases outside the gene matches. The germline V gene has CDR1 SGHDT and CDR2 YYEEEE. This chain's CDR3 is CASSLVGDRVRETQYF. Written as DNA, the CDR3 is TGTGCCAGCAGCTTGGTAGGGGACAGGGTTCGGGAGACCCAGTACTTC.

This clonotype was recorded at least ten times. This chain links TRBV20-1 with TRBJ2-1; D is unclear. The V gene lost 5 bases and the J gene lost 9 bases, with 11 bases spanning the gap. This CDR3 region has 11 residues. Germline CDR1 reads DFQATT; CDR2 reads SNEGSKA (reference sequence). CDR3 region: CSAPTWGEQFF. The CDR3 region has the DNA TGCAGTGCTCCCACGTGGGGTGAGCAGTTCTTC.

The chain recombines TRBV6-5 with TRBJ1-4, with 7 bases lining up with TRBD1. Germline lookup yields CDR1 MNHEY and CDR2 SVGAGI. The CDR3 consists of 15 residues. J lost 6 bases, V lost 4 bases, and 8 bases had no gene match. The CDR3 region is CASSLGDRRYEKLFF. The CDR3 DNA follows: TGTGCCAGCAGTTTAGGGGACAGAAGATATGAAAAACTGTTTTTT.

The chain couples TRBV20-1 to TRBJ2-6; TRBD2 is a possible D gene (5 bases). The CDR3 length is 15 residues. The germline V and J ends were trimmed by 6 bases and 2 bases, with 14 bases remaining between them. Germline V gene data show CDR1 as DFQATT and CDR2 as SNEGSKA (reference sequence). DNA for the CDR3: TGCAGTGCGAACTTTCTCGGGGCTGGGGCCAACGTCCTGACTTTC. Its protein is CSANFLGAGANVLTF.

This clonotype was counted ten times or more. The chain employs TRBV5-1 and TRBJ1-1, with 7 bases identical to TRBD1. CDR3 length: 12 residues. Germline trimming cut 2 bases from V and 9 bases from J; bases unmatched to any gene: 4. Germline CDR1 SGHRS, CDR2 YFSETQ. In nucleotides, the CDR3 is TGCGCCAGCAGCTTAGAGACAGGGCAAGCTTTCTTT. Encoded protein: CASSLETGQAFF.

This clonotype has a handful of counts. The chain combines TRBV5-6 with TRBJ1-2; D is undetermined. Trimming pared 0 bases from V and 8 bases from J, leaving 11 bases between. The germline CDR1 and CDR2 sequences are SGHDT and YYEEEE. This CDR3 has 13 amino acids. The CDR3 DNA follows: TGTGCCAGCAGCTTGGGACTTCTCGGGGGCTACACCTTC. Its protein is CASSLGLLGGYTF.

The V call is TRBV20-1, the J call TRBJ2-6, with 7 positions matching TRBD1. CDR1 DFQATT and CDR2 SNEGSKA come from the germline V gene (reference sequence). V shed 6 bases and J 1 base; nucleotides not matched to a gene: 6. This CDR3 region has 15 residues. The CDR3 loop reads CSANRGTSGANVLTF. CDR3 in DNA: TGCAGTGCAAACAGGGGAACTTCTGGGGCCAACGTCCTGACTTTC.

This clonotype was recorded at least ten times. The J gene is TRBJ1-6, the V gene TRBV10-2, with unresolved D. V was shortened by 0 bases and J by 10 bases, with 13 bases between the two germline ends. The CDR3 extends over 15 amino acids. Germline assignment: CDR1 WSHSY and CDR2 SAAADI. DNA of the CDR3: TGCGCCAGCAGTGAGTCGGGAGGCAGATTCTCACCCCTCCACTTT. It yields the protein CASSESGGRFSPLHF.

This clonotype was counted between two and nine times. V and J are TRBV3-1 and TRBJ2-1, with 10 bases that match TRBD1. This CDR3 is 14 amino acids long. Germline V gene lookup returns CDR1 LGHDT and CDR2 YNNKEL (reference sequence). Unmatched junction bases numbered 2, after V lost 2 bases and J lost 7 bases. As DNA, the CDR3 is TGTGCCAGCAGCCAACGGGACAGGGGTAATGAGCAGTTCTTC. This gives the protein CASSQRDRGNEQFF.

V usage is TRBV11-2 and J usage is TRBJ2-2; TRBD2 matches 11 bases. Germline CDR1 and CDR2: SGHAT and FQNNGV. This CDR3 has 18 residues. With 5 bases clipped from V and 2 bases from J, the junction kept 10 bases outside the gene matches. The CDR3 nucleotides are TGTGCCAGCAGCGTATTTAGCGGGGGGGTGTTAAACACCGGGGAGCTGTTTTTT. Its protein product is CASSVFSGGVLNTGELFF.

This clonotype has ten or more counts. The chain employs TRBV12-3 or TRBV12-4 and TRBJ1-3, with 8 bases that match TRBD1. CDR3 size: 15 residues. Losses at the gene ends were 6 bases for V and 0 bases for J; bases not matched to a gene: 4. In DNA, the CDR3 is TGTGCCAGCAGCCTCGGGACAGGCTCTGGAAACACCATATATTTT. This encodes CASSLGTGSGNTIYF.

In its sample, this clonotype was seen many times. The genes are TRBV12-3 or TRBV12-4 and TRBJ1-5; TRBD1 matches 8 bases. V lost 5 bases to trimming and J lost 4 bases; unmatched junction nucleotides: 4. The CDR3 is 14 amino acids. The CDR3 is CASSDRGRNQPQHF. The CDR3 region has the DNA TGTGCCAGCAGTGACAGGGGAAGGAATCAGCCCCAGCATTTT.

The CDR3 loop reads CASRSQGMSYGYTF. CDR3 DNA: TGTGCCAGCAGATCCCAGGGGATGAGCTATGGCTACACCTTC. J is TRBJ1-2 and V is TRBV27; perhaps TRBD1 as D (6 bases). Germline-derived CDR1 and CDR2 are MNHEY and SMNVEV (reference sequence). Between the trimmed V and J ends, which lost 6 bases and 4 bases, there was a span of 15 bases. The length of the CDR3 is 14 residues.

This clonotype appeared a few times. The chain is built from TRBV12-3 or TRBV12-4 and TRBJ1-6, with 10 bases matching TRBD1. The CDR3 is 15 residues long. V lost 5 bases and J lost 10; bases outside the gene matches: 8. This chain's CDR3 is CASSLETGGRSPLHF. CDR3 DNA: TGTGCCAGCAGTCTTGAGACAGGGGGCAGATCACCCCTCCACTTT.

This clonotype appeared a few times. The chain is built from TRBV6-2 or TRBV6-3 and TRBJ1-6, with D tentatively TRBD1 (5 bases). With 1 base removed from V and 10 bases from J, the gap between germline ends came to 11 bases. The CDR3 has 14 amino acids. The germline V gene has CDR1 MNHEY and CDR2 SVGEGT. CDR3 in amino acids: CASSYWGGDSPLHF. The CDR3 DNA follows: TGTGCCAGCAGTTACTGGGGGGGTGACTCACCCCTCCACTTT.